This TCR beta chain is from a study of T cell responses to AZD1222 COVID-19 vaccine (dated by TCRdb to the early 2020s). Study-level background: AZD1222 recipients whose second dose came at about 4 weeks and those whose second dose came at about 12 weeks were combined into one group, since spike-specific TCR depth and breadth did not differ between the two schedules. TCR sequencing was performed for 230 to 250 trial participants, of whom around 200 were given two doses of AZD1222 and about 25 were given two doses of MenACWY control vaccine. Trial participants were enrolled by age into subgroups of 18-55, 56-69 and 70-plus years, and roughly 150, 30 and 60 TCR-sequenced participants, respectively, were included in these subgroups.

Comment on this clone: The clone's antigen remains unknown. Base quality data are lacking; no much larger clone is found one base away.

This sample's time point label indicates: baseline before first vaccination. Vaccinee samples were obtained from the UK trials COV001 and COV002, which included a single-blind randomized controlled phase 2/3 trial of AZD1222 (ChAdOx1 nCoV-19) in healthy adults. For TCRbeta chain sequencing, PBMC samples were collected from trial participants at day 0 and at day 28 after the second dose. The CDR3 regions of human TCRbeta chains were analyzed by immunosequencing. As for the original processing: TCRs in the repertoires were matched against a reference library of SARS-CoV-2-specific TCRs that had been generated with the MIRA antigen-specificity platform. Breadth meant the fraction of unique TCRs that were SARS-CoV-2-associated, whereas depth meant the fraction of total T cells that were SARS-CoV-2-associated. Using the MIRA data, each spike-specific TCR was mapped to the spike region that the TCR reacts to and placed in a CD4 or CD8 class. Log10-transformed breadth and depth values were compared by one-way ANOVA with Sidak's multiple comparisons tests. The table comes from immuneACCESS by way of TCRdb, which keeps in-frame sequences with V and J called. Part of the clones is missing from these tables; in studies checked, under half for an unresolved V gene and the rest for unknown reasons. V and J calls and clone size are given by that table; D and trimming were obtained from the DNA. The table for this sample lists about 100,000 clones; roughly 86% of them were counted only once. The ten top clones hold about 3.5% of the sample.

Results the study describes overall, beyond this receptor: The 56-69-year group was small, and its depth increase did not reach significance, likely because of low power. The vaccine-associated CD4 TCRs covered the entire spike protein, and the dominant responses fell in regions 160-218 and 743-854. Conclusions about previously exposed vaccinees are limited because only five to seven AZD1222 recipients were SARS-CoV-2 seropositive at baseline. Because no day 14 peak-response samples were available, repertoires were characterized only after the peak T cell response. Most participants were white British and females outnumbered males, and the authors suggested that clonal diversity may have been underestimated. Nearly half of unique spike-specific TCRs reportedly recognized epitopes outside regions mutated in the B.1.351 and B.1.1.7 variants. After two AZD1222 doses, both the breadth and the depth of spike-specific TCRs were significantly higher than at day 0 and than in MenACWY recipients.

Reading the germline V gene gives CDR1 MNHEY and CDR2 SVGAGI. V is cut by 0 bases and J by 8 bases, and the space between the germline ends is 19 bases. From cysteine to phenylalanine, the CDR3 is 16 amino acids long. Kept here is only the CDR3 DNA, which spans 48 bases and is read in frame from base 1. The receptor comes from an adult in good health. Source: peripheral blood, taken on day 0 of AZD1222 vaccination. The V and J segments used are TRBV6-5 and TRBJ1-2; the D gene assignment is ambiguous. The CDR3 here reads CASSYSGNSFGRGYTF. Here is the DNA: TGTGCCAGCAGTTACTCAGGGAACAGTTTCGGGCGAGGCTACACCTTC.